This T cell receptor beta chain comes out of a study of cytomegalovirus exposure and HLA in healthy donors. Study in general: Roughly 80 million unique TCRs from HLA-typed donors made up an early data release.

The primer mix had 60 Vbeta and 13 Jbeta primers. Generated by immunoSEQ multiplex PCR, the TCRdb table keeps only in-frame clones and is missing some. The sample includes 100,000 to 150,000 clones. As to this clone: Antigen unknown.

This CDR3 region has 13 residues. With 7 bases clipped from V and 4 bases from J, the junction kept 7 bases outside the gene matches. Germline V lookup: CDR1 SQVTM, CDR2 ANQGSEA. Study conclusions and caveats: When analyzed later, the rates of TCR association showed variation by HLA locus, with DRB1 the most and HLA-C the fewest. Later work associated roughly 15,000 TCR beta sequences with HLA alleles at 0.05 false discovery rate.

This clonotype was sampled from a man younger than 30 in good health and CMV-seronegative. Sequenced material: PBMCs. The chain is built from TRBV29-1 and TRBJ2-7, with 10 bases lining up with TRBD1. The CDR3 protein is CSALTGGGYEQYF. The CDR3 region has the DNA TGCAGCGCTTTGACAGGGGGCGGTTACGAGCAGTACTTC.